The present entry profiles one T cell receptor (beta chain) with its context. Its antigen is undetermined. This entry comes from a study of cytomegalovirus exposure and HLA in healthy donors. Study in general: Approximately 170 million T cells yielded some 120 million unique TCR beta sequences in earlier analysis.

The CDR3 is made up of 16 amino acids. Germline CDR1 reads KGHSY; CDR2 reads FQNENV. Losses at the gene ends were 3 bases for V and 1 base for J; bases not matched to a gene: 8. PCR involved 60 Vbeta and 13 Jbeta primers. Measured with immunoSEQ multiplex PCR; TCRdb has only the in-frame clones, and not every one. This table has roughly 180,000 clones, about 77% appearing once. Notes on the study in general: By a later analysis, the bulk of CMV-associated TCR beta chains appeared HLA-restricted. Serostatus for CMV was the only available immune exposure information.

Material for sequencing was PBMCs. The V and J genes are TRBV16 and TRBJ2-7; 8 bases are a match to TRBD1. This clonotype was obtained from a female donor in good health and CMV-seronegative. The CDR3 spells CASSHLATGASYEQYF. The CDR3 nucleotides are TGTGCCAGCAGCCACTTAGCGACAGGGGCTTCCTACGAGCAGTACTTC.